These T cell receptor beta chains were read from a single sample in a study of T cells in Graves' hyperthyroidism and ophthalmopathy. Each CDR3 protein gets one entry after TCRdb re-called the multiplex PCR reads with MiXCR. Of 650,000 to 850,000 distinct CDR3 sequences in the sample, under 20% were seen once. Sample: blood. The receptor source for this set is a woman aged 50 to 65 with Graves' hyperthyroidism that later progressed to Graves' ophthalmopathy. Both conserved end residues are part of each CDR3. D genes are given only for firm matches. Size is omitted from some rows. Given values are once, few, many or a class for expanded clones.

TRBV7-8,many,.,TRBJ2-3,TGTGCCAGCAGCTTAGTGGCGGGGAGGACTACTTCAACAGATACGCAGTATTTT,CASSLVAGRTTSTDTQYF
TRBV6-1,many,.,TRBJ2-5,TGTGCCAGCAGTGAGGGATTCGGAGAGACCCAGTACTTC,CASSEGFGETQYF
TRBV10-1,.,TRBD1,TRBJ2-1,TGCGCCAGCTTCTTCCGTGACAGGGGGCTAGTCGATGAGCAGTTCTTC,CASFFRDRGLVDEQFF
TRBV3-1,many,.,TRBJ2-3,TGTGCCAGCAGCCAAGTTCGGTTAGATACGCAGTATTTT,CASSQVRLDTQYF
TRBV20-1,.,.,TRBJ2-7,TGCAGTGCCAGGCAGGGGATTGGCGAGCAGTACTTC,CSARQGIGEQYF
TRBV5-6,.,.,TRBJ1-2,TGTGCCAGCACCGTCGGACCCCCACCCCGGAGGTTTTATGGCTACACCTTC,CASTVGPPPRRFYGYTF
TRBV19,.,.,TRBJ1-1,TGTGCCAGTAGCCGAGGGGCGGAGACTGAAGCTTTCTTT,CASSRGAETEAFF
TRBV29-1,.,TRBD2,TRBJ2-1,TGCAGCGTTGATCTCTCCGGGACTAGCGGGGGGATAAGCTCCTACAATGAGCAGTTCTTC,CSVDLSGTSGGISSYNEQFF
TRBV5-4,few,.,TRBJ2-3,TGTGCCAGCAGCTTGGACGCCGGGACAGATACGCAGTATTTT,CASSLDAGTDTQYF
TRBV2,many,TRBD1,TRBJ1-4,TGTGCCAGCAGTGTTGACAGGGGGCAGATGAGCGAAAAACTGTTTTTT,CASSVDRGQMSEKLFF
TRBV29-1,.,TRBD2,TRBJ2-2,TGCAGCGTTAACCCGAGCGGGGGGCCTACCGGGGAGCTGTTTTTT,CSVNPSGGPTGELFF
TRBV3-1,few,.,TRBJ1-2,TGTGCCAGCAGCCCCCGACAGGCCGTCTATGGCTACACCTTC,CASSPRQAVYGYTF
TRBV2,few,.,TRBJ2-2,TGTGCCGCCGGGACGGCGAACACCGGGGAGCTGTTTTTT,CAAGTANTGELFF
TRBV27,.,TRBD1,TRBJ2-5,TGTGCCAGCAGTTTACGGACCCCAGGGGGAGATTGGTACTTC,CASSLRTPGGDWYF
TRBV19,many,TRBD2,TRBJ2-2,TGTGCCAGTAGTATGCATGGACTAGAACCCGTCCCCGGGGAGCTGTTTTTT,CASSMHGLEPVPGELFF
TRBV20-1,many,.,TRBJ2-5,TGCAGTGCTAGACCCGGGACGGGGTACCAAGAGACCCAGTACTTC,CSARPGTGYQETQYF
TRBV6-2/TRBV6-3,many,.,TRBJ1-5,TGTGCCAGCAGTTGGGCGAGTGGAACCCCCGATCAGCCCCAGCATTTT,CASSWASGTPDQPQHF
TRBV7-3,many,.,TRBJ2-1,TGTGCCAGCAGCTTAAGGGCACACGGATCGGGCAATGAGCAGTTCTTC,CASSLRAHGSGNEQFF
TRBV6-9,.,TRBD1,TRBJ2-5,TGTGCCAGCAGGTACCACCCGCAGGGGGCGAATCCGTACCAAGAGACCCAGTACTTC,CASRYHPQGANPYQETQYF
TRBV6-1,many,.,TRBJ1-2,TGTGCCAGCAGGCCCACCGGGACTCGCTATTATGGCTACACCTTC,CASRPTGTRYYGYTF
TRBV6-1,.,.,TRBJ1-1,TGTGCCAGCGGGGGGGGGGCGACAGAGGGGACTGAAGCTTTCTTT,CASGGGATEGTEAFF
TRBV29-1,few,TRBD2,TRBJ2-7,TGCAGCGTTGAACTAGCGGGGGCAGTCTACGAGCAGTACTTC,CSVELAGAVYEQYF
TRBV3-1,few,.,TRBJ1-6,TGTGCCAGCAGCCAGGGGGGTTCTGGAGGTTCACCCCTCCACTTT,CASSQGGSGGSPLHF
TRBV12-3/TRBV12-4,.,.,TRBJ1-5,TGTGCCAGCAGTACCCAATGGGGAGATCAGCCCCAGCATTTT,CASSTQWGDQPQHF
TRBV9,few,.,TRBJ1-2,TGTGCCAGCAGCGTAGGGGTAAGGGGAGGATCCAACTATGGCTACACCTTC,CASSVGVRGGSNYGYTF
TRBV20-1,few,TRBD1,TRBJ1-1,TGCAGTGCATCGCCGACAGGTTCAGGGGGGACTGAAGCTTTCTTT,CSASPTGSGGTEAFF
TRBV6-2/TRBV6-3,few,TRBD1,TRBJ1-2,TGTGCCAGCAGTGCCCGGACAGGGAAGCATTCGCAACGCTACACCTTC,CASSARTGKHSQRYTF
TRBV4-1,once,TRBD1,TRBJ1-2,TGCGCCAGCAGCCAAAGAAGACAGGGGGGATACTATGGCTACGCCTTC,CASSQRRQGGYYGYAF
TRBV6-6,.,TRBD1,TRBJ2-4,TGTGCCAGCAGTTACGACAGGGGCCGGGCACGGATTCAGTACTTC,CASSYDRGRARIQYF
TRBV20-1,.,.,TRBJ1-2,TGCAGTGCTAGGTTCCCCATTAACTATGGCTACACCTTC,CSARFPINYGYTF
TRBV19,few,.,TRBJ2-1,TGTGCCAGTACCCACGCAGGGTCGTATGAGCAGTTCTTC,CASTHAGSYEQFF
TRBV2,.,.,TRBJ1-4,TGTGCCAGCAGCGTAATAGATGGGGCCGGGAGGGAAAAACTGTTTTTT,CASSVIDGAGREKLFF
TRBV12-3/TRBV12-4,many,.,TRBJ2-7,TGTGCCAGCAGTTTAAGGCCAGGGGTTGACTACGAGCAGTACTTC,CASSLRPGVDYEQYF
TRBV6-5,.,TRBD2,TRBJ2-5,TGTGCCAGCAGTTACTCCAACCCCCTAGCGGGGGTCCAAGAGACCCAGTACTTC,CASSYSNPLAGVQETQYF
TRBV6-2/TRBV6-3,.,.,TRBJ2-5,TGTGCCAGCAGTTACTATGGTCAGGAGACACTGTACCAAGAGACCCAGTACTTC,CASSYYGQETLYQETQYF
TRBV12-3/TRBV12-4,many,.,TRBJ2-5,TGTGCCAGCAGTTTACCCGCGACTAGGAAGGAAGAGACCCAGTACTTC,CASSLPATRKEETQYF
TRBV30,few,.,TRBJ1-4,TGTGCCTGGACCCAGGGAAGAACTAATGAAAAACTGTTTTTT,CAWTQGRTNEKLFF
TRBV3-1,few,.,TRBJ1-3,TGTGCCAGCAGCCAAGATTTCGCGGGGAGGGGAAACACCATATATTTT,CASSQDFAGRGNTIYF
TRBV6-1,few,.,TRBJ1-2,TGTGTCAGCAGTGATCTCGCGGGTTCCCACTATGGCTACACCTTC,CVSSDLAGSHYGYTF
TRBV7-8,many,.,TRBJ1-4,TGTGCCAGCAGCCCCCCGACAGTTAATGAAAAACTGTTTTTT,CASSPPTVNEKLFF
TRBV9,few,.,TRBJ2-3,TGTGCCAGCAGCGTAGCCAGGGTAGCTGATACGCAGTATTTT,CASSVARVADTQYF
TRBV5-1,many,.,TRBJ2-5,TGCGCCAGCAGCTTGGGAGCGGCAGGTGAGGGAGAGACCCAGTACTTC,CASSLGAAGEGETQYF
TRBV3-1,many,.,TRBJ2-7,TGTGCCAGCAGCCAACAGCCGGCTGAGGTGTACGAGCAGTACTTC,CASSQQPAEVYEQYF
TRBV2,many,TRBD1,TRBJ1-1,TGTGCCAGCACCTGGACAGGGGAGGAAGCTTTCTTT,CASTWTGEEAFF
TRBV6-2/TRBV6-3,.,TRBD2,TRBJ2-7,TGTGCCAGCAGGCCGGGACTAGCAGAAGTCTACGAGCAGTACTTC,CASRPGLAEVYEQYF
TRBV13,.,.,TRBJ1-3,TGTGCCAGCTCAACCGCCCACGCTCACTCTGGAAACACCATATATTTT,CASSTAHAHSGNTIYF
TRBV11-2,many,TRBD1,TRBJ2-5,TGTGCCAGCAGCCCACCAGACAGGGTCCAAGAGACCCAGTACTTC,CASSPPDRVQETQYF